The rows below give T cell receptor beta chains drawn from one sample of a study of response to subunit inactivated influenza vaccine. Each CDR3 protein is one row after TCRdb ran MiXCR on the RT-PCR reads. The table has roughly 570,000 distinct CDR3 sequences, 10% to 15% seen once. The sample consisted of PBMCs from blood, taken about 6 weeks after vaccination. Receptors were obtained from a man in his forties or fifties who received an inactivated influenza vaccine. Each CDR3 is given with its conserved first and last residue. D genes are given only for firm matches. For some rows the clone size is stated as once, few or many, or as a class when expanded; others skip it.

j_gene	d_gene	v_gene	abundance	CDR3nt	CDR3aa
TRBJ2-7	TRBD1	TRBV29-1	few	TGCAGCGTTTCGCACAGGGGGCGCCTCTCCTACGAGCAGTACTTC	CSVSHRGRLSYEQYF
TRBJ2-5	TRBD2	TRBV7-2	NA	TGTGCCAGCAGATTCCGGGACTACTGGGGGGAGACCCAGTACTTC	CASRFRDYWGETQYF
TRBJ2-1	TRBD2	TRBV4-3	many	TGCGCCAGCAGCCAAGATCTTCGGACTAGCGCTCACAATGAGCAGTTCTTC	CASSQDLRTSAHNEQFF
TRBJ2-2	NA	TRBV19	few	TGTGCCAGTAGTATACGGCAGGGGACCACCGGGGAGCTGTTTTTT	CASSIRQGTTGELFF
TRBJ2-5	NA	TRBV7-9	NA	TGTGCCAGCAGCGCTAGGGACTTACAAGAGACCCAGTACTTC	CASSARDLQETQYF
TRBJ1-5	NA	TRBV27	NA	TGTGCCAGCAGAACCGGGGGTGTCCATAGCAATCAGCCCCAGCATTTT	CASRTGGVHSNQPQHF
TRBJ2-1	NA	TRBV12-3/TRBV12-4	few	TGTGCCAGCAGTTTAGCCCTCGGGGACGGGCAGTTCTTC	CASSLALGDGQFF
TRBJ2-7	NA	TRBV6-2/TRBV6-3	NA	TGTGCCAGCAGTAACCCGTGCGCCGGGACGCCGTCCCACGAGCAGTACTTC	CASSNPCAGTPSHEQYF
TRBJ2-5	TRBD2	TRBV20-1	NA	TGCAGTGCTTTGGGACTAGCGGGGAGAATGGGGGAGACCCAGTACTTC	CSALGLAGRMGETQYF
TRBJ2-7	TRBD1	TRBV20-1	NA	TGCAGTGCTAGACCACCGGGACAGGTATCCTACAAGCAGTACTTC	CSARPPGQVSYKQYF
TRBJ1-2	NA	TRBV7-2	few	TGTGCCAGCAGCTCCTCCGCGTGGGATTACGGCTACACCTTC	CASSSSAWDYGYTF
TRBJ2-1	TRBD1	TRBV7-9	NA	TGTGCCAGCAGCTATCCCGTGCACCGAGACAGGGGAAATGAGCAGTTCTTC	CASSYPVHRDRGNEQFF
TRBJ2-2	TRBD2	TRBV4-2	few	TGTGCCAGCAGCAGGGCGGGGGAGTCGAACACCGGGGAGCTGTTTTTT	CASSRAGESNTGELFF
TRBJ2-1	NA	TRBV5-1	NA	TGCGCCAGCAGCTTGGCCGGTATGCAGTTCTTC	CASSLAGMQFF
TRBJ2-1	NA	TRBV6-2/TRBV6-3	few	TGTGCCAGCAGAGTGGGCAATGAGCAGTTCTTC	CASRVGNEQFF
TRBJ2-7	NA	TRBV21-1	few	TGTGCCAGCAGCACCCTCCCTGGGCAAAGAGATATAGGCGGGAGGGATACCTACGAGCAGTACTTC	CASSTLPGQRDIGGRDTYEQYF
TRBJ2-6	NA	TRBV11-1	few	TGTGCCAGCAGCCGACCTGGGGCCAACGTCCTGACTTTC	CASSRPGANVLTF
TRBJ2-7	TRBD2	TRBV6-1	NA	TGTGCCAGCAGCCCCCCTGGGCGAGCGGGAGGGCCCTACGAGCAGTACTTC	CASSPPGRAGGPYEQYF
TRBJ2-1	TRBD1	TRBV25-1	many	TGTGCCAGCAGCTCCAAGGGGACAGTTTACAATGAGCAGTTCTTC	CASSSKGTVYNEQFF
TRBJ2-7	NA	TRBV28	many	TGTGCCAGCAGTTTGTTGGGGACGTACAGGGAAACCTACGAGCAGTACTTC	CASSLLGTYRETYEQYF
TRBJ2-1	NA	TRBV10-3	NA	TGTGCCATCAGTGAAGAGTGGCCCCATGAGCAGTTCTTC	CAISEEWPHEQFF
TRBJ2-1	NA	TRBV12-3/TRBV12-4	NA	TGTGCCAGCAGTTTTTCAGGGGTAGTTGAGCAGTTCTTC	CASSFSGVVEQFF
TRBJ2-5	NA	TRBV7-9	NA	TGTGCCAGCAGCTCCCCATGGGGCCGGGAGTTTCAAGAGACCCAGTACTTC	CASSSPWGREFQETQYF
TRBJ2-1	NA	TRBV15	NA	TGTGCCACCAGCAGCGGCACCTCCTACAATGAGCAGTTCTTC	CATSSGTSYNEQFF
TRBJ2-7	NA	TRBV4-1	few	TGCGCCAGCAGCCAAGCCCTCAACATGGGCGAGCAGTACTTC	CASSQALNMGEQYF
TRBJ1-2	TRBD1	TRBV20-1	few	TGCAGTGCAACTACAGGGGACGGAGGCTACACCTTC	CSATTGDGGYTF
TRBJ2-4	NA	TRBV2	NA	TGTGCCAGCAGGACAGAGAGGAAAAACATTCAGTACTTC	CASRTERKNIQYF
TRBJ1-5	NA	TRBV6-6	few	TGTGCCAGCAGTTACTCGGGAATTCAGCCCCAGCATTTT	CASSYSGIQPQHF
TRBJ2-1	TRBD1	TRBV18	few	TGTGCCAGCTCAGCGGGGAACGGACAGGGGGGCTCCAGCTCCTACAATGAGCAGTTCTTC	CASSAGNGQGGSSSYNEQFF
TRBJ1-3	NA	TRBV5-1	once	TGCGCCAGCAGCTTATACTCCGGAAACACCATATATTTT	CASSLYSGNTIYF
TRBJ2-3	TRBD2	TRBV4-3	few	TGCGCCAGCAGCCAAGATTTTAGCGGGACGACAGATACGCAGTATTTT	CASSQDFSGTTDTQYF
TRBJ2-7	TRBD2	TRBV27	NA	TGTGCCAGCAGTTTCTCAGGACTAGCGGGAGTTCGCGAGCAGTACTTC	CASSFSGLAGVREQYF
TRBJ2-2	TRBD2	TRBV20-1	few	TGCAGTGCTAGCCGGACTAGCGGGAGAGCAACCGGGGAGCTGTTTTTT	CSASRTSGRATGELFF
TRBJ1-5	TRBD1	TRBV27	few	TGTGCCAGCGGACACCGGGACAGAAATCAGCCCCAGCATTTT	CASGHRDRNQPQHF
TRBJ2-2	NA	TRBV5-1	few	TGCGCCAGCAGCCCCTCAGGTCTTCCGAACACCGGGGAGCTGTTTTTT	CASSPSGLPNTGELFF
TRBJ1-1	NA	TRBV20-1	NA	TGCAGTGCTAGCTCGGAGCAGGGGAACACTGAAGCTTTCTTT	CSASSEQGNTEAFF
TRBJ1-5	NA	TRBV6-1	NA	TGTGCCAGCAGACCCCTCCGGGACGGCCAGCCCCAGCATTTT	CASRPLRDGQPQHF
TRBJ1-5	TRBD1	TRBV20-1	few	TGCAGTGCTACACCCATAGGGCAGGGGGCATATCAGCCCCAGCATTTT	CSATPIGQGAYQPQHF
TRBJ2-5	TRBD1	TRBV29-1	NA	TGCAGCTACAGGGGGCAAGTACTAGAGACCCAGTACTTC	CSYRGQVLETQYF
TRBJ1-2	TRBD1	TRBV5-5	few	TGTGCCAGCAGCCTCGGACAGGGGATGAACTATGGCTACACCTTC	CASSLGQGMNYGYTF
TRBJ1-6	TRBD1	TRBV5-1	NA	TGCGCCAGCAGCTCCAACCCGGGACAGGGGACGGGATCACCCCTCCACTTT	CASSSNPGQGTGSPLHF
TRBJ2-1	NA	TRBV3-1	NA	TGTGCCAGCAGCCCCGACGGGCGCGGGGATGAGCAGTTCTTC	CASSPDGRGDEQFF
TRBJ2-3	TRBD2	TRBV18	NA	TGTGCCAGCTCACCACCGGCTAGCGGGGGCCGGGGAGATACGCAGTATTTT	CASSPPASGGRGDTQYF
TRBJ1-2	NA	TRBV20-1	NA	TGCAGTGCCAAAGACACGAAACCCTACGGCTACACCTTC	CSAKDTKPYGYTF
TRBJ2-1	TRBD2	TRBV20-1	few	TGCAGTGCTAGAGATTCCGGCGGGAGTGGAAATGAGCAGTTCTTC	CSARDSGGSGNEQFF
TRBJ2-1	NA	TRBV29-1	NA	TGCAGCGCGGAGGGGCGGTGGGGGCTGAATGAGCAGTTCTTC	CSAEGRWGLNEQFF
TRBJ1-2	TRBD1	TRBV7-2	few	TGTGCCAGCAGCCCTCGGACAGGGGAGGAGGGCTACACCTTC	CASSPRTGEEGYTF
TRBJ2-7	TRBD2	TRBV6-1	NA	TGTGCCAGCACCCCGACTAGCGGGATGACCCTGGACCACGAGCAGTACTTC	CASTPTSGMTLDHEQYF
TRBJ1-2	NA	TRBV29-1	NA	TGCAGCACGACGGGGGGCTACACCTTC	CSTTGGYTF
TRBJ1-3	NA	TRBV11-2	NA	TGTGCCAGCAGCTTAAACCCAGCAGGGGGAAACACCATATATTTT	CASSLNPAGGNTIYF